The 8 T cell receptor beta chains reported below all come from one sample, sequenced in a study of OX40 agonist ivuxolimab in advanced cancers. TCRdb's table, derived via immunoSEQ multiplex PCR, lists solely in-frame clones and lacks some. The sample has just under 60,000 clones, about nine tenths seen once. Here the sequenced sample was CD4+ or CD8+ T cells sorted from blood, taken in a trial of the OX40 agonist ivuxolimab. These receptor sequences come from an adult with an advanced solid tumor such as melanoma, head and neck, liver or kidney cancer.

This chain joins TRBV7-2 and TRBJ2-3; TRBD2 aligns across 9 bases. V lost 6 bases to trimming and J lost 3 bases; unmatched junction nucleotides: 1. Germline V gene lookup returns CDR1 SGHTA and CDR2 FQGNSA. This CDR3 is built from 13 residues. CDR3 loop: CASRAGGTDTQYF. The CDR3, as DNA: TGTGCCAGCAGAGCGGGAGGTACAGATACGCAGTATTTT.

A remark on this clone: Distinct nucleotide sequences in the sample also encode this CDR3. J is TRBJ2-7 and V is TRBV9; 8 nucleotides align to TRBD1. The CDR3 totals 14 residues. The J segment lost 6 bases and the V segment lost 0 bases, leaving 5 bases of the junction unmatched. CDR1 is SGDLS and CDR2 is YYNGEE in the germline V gene. The CDR3 coding sequence is TGTGCCAGCAGCGTAGAGGCAGGGGGCGTCGAGCAGTACTTC. It yields the protein CASSVEAGGVEQYF.

The CDR3 protein is CASSLSGRFDEQFF. In DNA form, the CDR3 reads TGCGCCAGCAGCCTTAGCGGGAGGTTCGATGAGCAGTTCTTC. The chain recombines TRBV4-3 with TRBJ2-1; 10 nucleotides align to TRBD2. Germline CDR1 reads LGHNA; CDR2 reads YSLEER. The V segment lost 4 bases and the J segment 8 bases; nucleotides outside the gene matches: 5. The CDR3 totals 14 residues.

The DNA of the CDR3 is TGTGCCAGCAGTCTTATCACAGATACGCAGTATTTT. Translated: CASSLITDTQYF. The V and J genes are TRBV27 and TRBJ2-3; D not certain. V was clipped by 5 bases and J by 2 bases, with 5 bases between them. CDR3 size: 12 residues. The V gene's germline CDR1 is MNHEY and CDR2 SMNVEV (reference sequence).

This chain links TRBV6-1 with TRBJ2-7, with 10 nucleotides matching TRBD2. The CDR3 has 16 residues. Looked up from germline, CDR1 is MNHNS and CDR2 is SASEGT. Trimming cost V 2 bases and J 0 bases; bases outside gene matches: 4. CDR3 in amino acids: CASSEKLAGASYEQYF. DNA for the CDR3: TGTGCCAGCAGTGAAAAGCTAGCGGGAGCCTCCTACGAGCAGTACTTC.

This clone was counted a single time. This chain links TRBV4-2 with TRBJ2-7; TRBD2 aligns across 11 bases. The J segment lost 3 bases and the V segment lost 1 base, leaving 2 bases of the junction unmatched. Germline-derived CDR1 and CDR2 are LGHNA and YNFKEQ. The CDR3 totals 15 residues. CDR3 nucleotides: TGTGCCAGCAGCCAAGGGGGACTAGCGGTCTACGAGCAGTACTTC. The encoded protein is CASSQGGLAVYEQYF.

The J gene is TRBJ2-2, the V gene TRBV4-3; 8 bases match TRBD2. CDR3 size: 16 residues. CDR1 is LGHNA, CDR2 YSLEER, per germline. Trimming cost V 4 bases and J 1 base; bases outside gene matches: 5. CDR3 protein: CASSLSGIRNTGELFF. The DNA for the CDR3 is TGCGCCAGCAGCCTTAGCGGGATCAGGAACACCGGGGAGCTGTTTTTT.

This rearrangement joins TRBV28 to TRBJ2-7, with 7 bases lining up with TRBD1. Germline CDR1 reads MDHEN; CDR2 reads SYDVKM. The J segment lost 3 bases and the V segment lost 1 base, leaving 6 bases of the junction unmatched. This CDR3 is 15 amino acids long. As DNA, the CDR3 is TGTGCCAGCAGTTTATACGGGGACAGCTACTACGAGCAGTACTTC. Encoded protein: CASSLYGDSYYEQYF.